This T cell receptor beta chain derives from a study of identical twins (dated by TCRdb to the mid-2010s). General notes on the study: To test whether fetal clonotypes persist, this study deep-sequenced TCR alpha and beta repertoires from monozygotic twins, from unrelated adults of various ages, and from cord blood. To rule out contamination, replicate twin experiments were performed at different times with different library preparation protocols. What the work shows at the level of the full study, not this receptor alone: A weaker excess of twin sharing was found in beta out-of-frame sequences because the signal-to-noise ratio was lowered by fewer shared sequences. Out-of-frame TCR alpha sequences shared between twins showed an excess of low generation-probability sequences compared with coincidental sharing between unrelated individuals. In monozygotic twins, out-of-frame TCR alpha sharing was systematically underestimated by recombination models, although the models agreed with sharing between unrelated individuals. Zero-insertion analyses could be partly confounded by invariant T cells such as MAIT and iNKT, though diverse VJ usage argued against such confounding for most clonotypes. Because the same donors could not be followed over many years, the conclusions relied on cross-sectional statistical analysis. Abundant cord blood beta clonotypes had fewer insertions, young adult naive repertoires showed a similar but weaker trend, and memory repertoires showed no such trend.

The library came from 5' RACE. TCRdb lists the instrument as Illumina HiSeq 2000. Template switching introduced a universal primer binding site; the final cDNA contained a unique molecular identifier, enabling accurate counting of TCR cDNA molecules. Specific primers in the conserved constant-segment region were used to synthesize first-strand cDNA for the TCR alpha and beta chains. To control for contamination, every cDNA library carried two barcodes: a SMART-Mk sample barcode plus Illumina barcodes. Two successive PCR steps introduced TruSeq adapter sequences along with Illumina sample barcodes. Sequencing of the TCR alpha and beta cDNA libraries was done on the Illumina HiSeq platform using custom primers. On the study's bioinformatics: MiGEC processed the raw reads to extract unique molecular identifiers, while MiXCR was used to determine the CDR3 positions. Recombination models were inferred per individual with the repgenHMM and IGoR tools using an EM algorithm. Shared clonotypes were analyzed with the tcR package in R, and sharing was normalized by the product of cloneset sizes. Out-of-frame nonproductive sequences were analyzed to study raw recombination free of thymic and clonal selection effects. TCRdb ran its own pipeline on the public reads, namely fastp trimming at Q25 and MiXCR clone calling, and kept in-frame beta chains. CDR3 protein duplicates are merged, each entry listing the most common genes and DNA. TCRdb, not the authors, supplied the V and J calls. The sample includes around 490,000 distinct CDR3 sequences, with about a fifth observed a single time. The ten top clones hold 0.45% to 0.5% of the sample.

This clonotype was found a few times. Which antigen it targets is not known. The input lacks base qualities; no much larger clone sits a single base away. There are 18 amino acids in the CDR3, from cysteine to phenylalanine inclusive. Solely the CDR3 DNA is kept, with 54 bases framed from the first base. V loses 5 bases, J loses 0 bases, and the germline ends lie 17 bases apart. The germline V gene encodes CDR1 MNHEY and CDR2 SMNVEV (reference sequence). Only healthy Caucasian donors were included. Three pairs of female monozygotic twins, all aged about 18 to 29 years, made up the twin cohort. Positive isolation kits from Invitrogen were used to isolate CD4+ and CD8+ T cell populations. The data also belong to a second study, concerning yellow fever vaccine responses in identical twins. The second investigation adds: The authors reported that the T cell response to vaccination in identical twins appeared partly convergent and partly personalized. In identical twins, the study followed T cell clones that responded to the vaccine with precision.

The chain is encoded by TRBV27 joined to TRBJ2-6; perhaps TRBD1 is the D gene, with 5 bases matching. This receptor was taken from a woman aged 18-30 years in good health. Sequencing was carried out using CD4+ T cells sorted from blood. The CDR3 region has the sequence CASSPPWQGISGANVLTF. The sequenced DNA: TGTGCCAGCAGTCCCCCTTGGCAGGGAATCTCTGGGGCCAACGTCCTGACTTTC.